Below, 27 T cell receptor beta chains from the same sample are listed, as sequenced in a study of a mutant IDH1 vaccine in newly diagnosed glioma. Time point indicated: week 23, last vaccination. The content of each vaccine dose was 300 ug of mutant IDH1 20-mer peptide, and topical imiquimod accompanied it. Their antigens are not known. Using immunoSEQ multiplex PCR, the repertoire was profiled, and TCRdb retains in-frame clones only, with some absent. The table has roughly 19,000 clones, roughly four fifths seen once; the top ten hold roughly 13%. The sample here was PBMCs, taken from a glioma patient whose treatment included an IDH1 peptide vaccine. These TCRs come from a man younger than 45 with glioma.

This clone is termed medium-sized. The gene calls are TRBV1 and TRBJ2-7. TRBV1 corresponds to a pseudogene. This CDR3 has 16 residues. Written as DNA, the CDR3 is TGCACCAGCAGCCAAGATACGGTAGGCAGTATCTACGAGCAGTACTTC. Its protein is CTSSQDTVGSIYEQYF.

The V and J genes are TRBV19 and TRBJ2-1, with 10 nucleotides matching TRBD2. Germline CDR1 is LNHDA and CDR2 is SQIVND (reference sequence). This CDR3 spans 18 amino acids. V lost 5 bases, J lost 0 bases, and 10 bases stayed unmatched. The CDR3: CASSRASGGVSSYNEQFF. CDR3 nucleotides: TGTGCCAGTAGTCGGGCTAGCGGGGGCGTGAGCTCCTACAATGAGCAGTTCTTC.

This sequence joins TRBV25-1 and TRBJ2-7, with 9 bases matching TRBD1. The CDR3 is 15 residues long. V lost 2 bases to trimming and J lost 3 bases; unmatched junction nucleotides: 5. Germline V CDR1 and CDR2: MGHDK, SYGVNS. The CDR3 nucleotides read TGTGCCAGCAGTGAACAGAAGACAGGGGGCTACGAGCAGTACTTC. Translation gives CASSEQKTGGYEQYF.

By share, this clone ranks as medium-sized. This chain joins TRBV5-4 and TRBJ2-7; 8 bases agree with TRBD2. The CDR3 has 15 amino acids. V dropped 3 bases and J dropped 2; count of bases not matched to a gene: 7. Germline CDR1 is SGHNT and CDR2 is YYREEE (reference sequence). CDR3: CASSSTVAGTYEQYF. CDR3 sequence (DNA): TGTGCCAGCAGCTCGACCGTAGCGGGAACCTACGAGCAGTACTTC. The full variable domain, its missing parts supplied by reference TRBV5-4 and TRBJ2-7, is ETGVTQSPTHLIKTRGQQVTLRCSSQSGHNTVSWYQQALGQGPQFIFQYYREEENGRGNFPPRFSGLQFPNYSSELNVNALELDDSALYLCASSSTVAGTYEQYFGPGTRLTVT.

V and J are TRBV30 and TRBJ2-7; D may be TRBD2 (5 bases). The germline CDR1 and CDR2 sequences are GTSNPN and SVGIG (reference sequence). Trimming removed 1 base at V and 2 bases at J, with 9 bases between. The CDR3 covers 13 residues. In DNA, the CDR3 is TGTGCCTGGAGTGGACTACTACCCTACGAGCAGTACTTC. This sequence encodes CAWSGLLPYEQYF.

This chain joins TRBV4-1 and TRBJ2-4, with 16 bases matching TRBD2. V shed 4 bases and J 0 bases; nucleotides not matched to a gene: 3. The CDR3 is 18 residues long. Germline CDR1 MGHRA, CDR2 YSYEKL. This CDR3 is CASSPGLAGGVAKNIQYF. CDR3 nucleotide sequence: TGCGCCAGCAGCCCGGGACTAGCGGGAGGGGTAGCCAAAAACATTCAGTACTTC.

This rearrangement joins TRBV7-2 to TRBJ2-7, with 12 positions matching TRBD1. The CDR3 covers 14 residues. The germline CDR1 and CDR2 sequences are SGHTA and FQGNSA. Losses at the gene ends were 6 bases for V and 3 bases for J; bases not matched to a gene: 3. The CDR3 nucleotides are TGTGCCAGCAGGGGACAGGGGGCCGGCTACGAGCAGTACTTC. Translation gives CASRGQGAGYEQYF.

This sequence joins TRBV4-1 and TRBJ2-7; 10 nucleotides align to TRBD2. V trimming: 3 bases; J trimming: 3 bases; junction bases outside the gene matches: 2. Germline V gene sequence: CDR1 MGHRA, CDR2 YSYEKL. The CDR3 length is 14 residues. CDR3 sequence: CASSHLAGVYEQYF. The CDR3 nucleotides are TGCGCCAGCAGCCATCTAGCGGGAGTCTACGAGCAGTACTTC.

V usage is TRBV5-1 and J usage is TRBJ2-1, with TRBD2 as a possible D gene (6 bases). Germline V gives CDR1 SGHRS, CDR2 YFSETQ. This CDR3 has 15 amino acids. The V end was cut by 1 base, the J end by 6 bases, with 14 bases between. CDR3 protein: CASSLSVGGSNEQFF. The CDR3 nucleotides read TGCGCCAGCAGCTTGTCCGTCGGGGGAAGCAATGAGCAGTTCTTC.

The genes are TRBV2 and TRBJ1-2; D not resolved. Germline-derived CDR1 and CDR2 are SNHLY and FYNNEI. Trimming pared 2 bases from V and 4 bases from J, leaving 5 bases between. The CDR3 is 12 amino acids. Written as DNA, the CDR3 is TGTGCCAGCAGTGAAAACAGCTATGGCTACACCTTC. Amino acid sequence: CASSENSYGYTF.

This chain joins TRBV30 and TRBJ2-1, with TRBD1 matching 8 bases. Unmatched junction bases numbered 1, after V lost 5 bases and J lost 7 bases. This CDR3 is 11 amino acids long. The germline CDR1 and CDR2 sequences are GTSNPN and SVGIG (reference sequence). The CDR3 sequence: CAWDRGNEQFF. The CDR3 DNA is TGTGCCTGGGACAGGGGTAATGAGCAGTTCTTC.

This clone was observed once. The chain is built from TRBV11-2 and TRBJ1-1, with D maybe TRBD1 (6 bases). The CDR3 is 18 residues long. Germline V gene sequence: CDR1 SGHAT, CDR2 FQNNGV. V was pared by 4 bases and J by 3 bases, with 24 bases between. The CDR3 bases are TGTGCCAGCAGCTCTGTGATACCCCGGGACACGGTCCACACTGAAGCTTTCTTT. Translating it yields CASSSVIPRDTVHTEAFF.

The V and J genes are TRBV6-6 and TRBJ2-7, with TRBD1 identical over 7 bases. From germline, CDR1 is MNHNY and CDR2 SVGAGI (reference sequence). V lost 5 bases to trimming and J lost 3 bases; unmatched junction nucleotides: 13. CDR3 length: 16 amino acids. The CDR3 loop reads CASSLQGPSFIYEQYF. The DNA for the CDR3 is TGTGCCAGCAGTCTACAGGGGCCCTCCTTCATCTACGAGCAGTACTTC.

The chain joins TRBV7-6 to TRBJ2-6, with D unclear. CDR3 size: 15 residues. Looked up from germline, CDR1 is SGHVS and CDR2 is FNYEAQ. V was trimmed by 2 bases and J by 0 bases, leaving 5 bases between them. The CDR3 DNA reads TGTGCCAGCAGCTTAACGGGCTCTGGGGCCAACGTCCTGACTTTC. This translates into CASSLTGSGANVLTF.

This clone occurred a few times. Other nucleotide sequences in the sample specify the same CDR3. The chain combines TRBV5-1 with TRBJ1-1; 10 bases fit TRBD1. With 3 bases clipped from V and 5 bases from J, the junction kept 7 bases outside the gene matches. In germline, CDR1 is SGHRS, CDR2 YFSETQ. CDR3 size: 15 residues. For the CDR3, the DNA is TGCGCCAGCAGCTCCGGGACAGGGGCGGGAACTGAAGCTTTCTTT. Amino acid sequence: CASSSGTGAGTEAFF.

V usage is TRBV19 and J usage is TRBJ1-1; D remains unclear. The CDR3 runs to 11 residues. CDR1 and CDR2 (germline): LNHDA, SQIVND (reference sequence). V dropped 5 bases and J dropped 4 bases, with 5 bases sitting between them. CDR3 amino acids: CASSWGTEAFF. The CDR3 region has the DNA TGTGCCAGTAGTTGGGGCACTGAAGCTTTCTTT.

The chain links TRBV7-6 to TRBJ2-2; TRBD2 might be the D (5 bases). CDR1 is SGHVS, CDR2 FNYEAQ, per germline. The CDR3 consists of 14 residues. V was shortened by 5 bases and J by 1 base, with 8 bases between the two germline ends. The CDR3 sequence is CASSRAGNTGELFF. The CDR3 nucleotides are TGTGCCAGCAGCAGGGCGGGGAACACCGGGGAGCTGTTTTTT.

The rearrangement joins TRBV5-5 to TRBJ2-1; 10 nucleotides agree with TRBD2. Looked up from germline, CDR1 is SGHKS and CDR2 is YYEKEE (reference sequence). J lost 15 bases, V lost 2 bases, and 14 bases had no gene match. The CDR3 is made up of 15 amino acids. CDR3 nucleotide sequence: TGTGCCAGCAGCTTTTTTAGCGGGAGGCCCTCGCAGCGGTTCTTC. The encoded protein is CASSFFSGRPSQRFF.

The J gene is TRBJ2-7, the V gene TRBV4-1, with D perhaps matching TRBD2 (6 bases). Germline V gives CDR1 MGHRA, CDR2 YSYEKL. The CDR3 runs 13 residues. The V end was cut by 1 base, the J end by 3 bases, with 7 bases between. CDR3 residues: CASSQAGDYEQYF. The CDR3 nucleotides read TGCGCCAGCAGCCAAGCGGGAGACTACGAGCAGTACTTC.

The CDR3 reads CASSPRGQGAGGYTF. The CDR3 region has the DNA TGTGCCAGCAGCCCGCGAGGACAGGGGGCTGGAGGCTACACCTTC. The chain is built from TRBV13 and TRBJ1-2; 11 bases align to TRBD1. CDR1 is PRHDT, CDR2 FYEKMQ, per germline (reference sequence). This CDR3 is built from 15 residues. The V segment lost 5 bases and the J segment 8 bases; nucleotides outside the gene matches: 10.

This clone was detected only once. V gene TRBV7-6 combines with J gene TRBJ2-7; D is uncertain. V was pared by 10 bases and J by 2 bases, with 12 bases between. The CDR3 sequence is 12 residues long. In germline, CDR1 is SGHVS, CDR2 FNYEAQ. Written as DNA, the CDR3 is TGTGCCACCTCCGGGTGGACCTACGAGCAGTACTTC. Its translation is CATSGWTYEQYF.

This clone appeared a few times. The chain has TRBV5-5 and TRBJ1-1; 7 positions agree with TRBD1. Germline V CDR1 and CDR2: SGHKS, YYEKEE (reference sequence). V shed 3 bases and J 1 base; nucleotides not matched to a gene: 9. This CDR3 has 16 amino acids. CDR3 coding DNA: TGTGCCAGCAGCTCGCACTTCGGACAGGAGAACACTGAAGCTTTCTTT. As protein: CASSSHFGQENTEAFF.

This chain connects TRBV29-1 to TRBJ1-2, with a possible D match to TRBD1 (5 bases). Germline V gene lookup returns CDR1 SQVTM and CDR2 ANQGSEA. Trimming stripped 3 bases from V and 10 bases from J, with 9 bases between. The CDR3 covers 10 residues. CDR3 sequence: CSVEGGDYTF. In DNA, the CDR3 is TGCAGCGTTGAGGGAGGGGACTACACCTTC.

This chain uses TRBV9 with TRBJ2-3; 13 bases are shared with TRBD2. From germline, CDR1 is SGDLS and CDR2 YYNGEE. CDR3 size: 17 residues. V shed 0 bases, J shed 5 bases, and the junction held 6 bases outside the gene matches. As DNA, the CDR3 is TGTGCCAGCAGCGTAGCTGTACTAGCGGGAGGGGGAGATACGCAGTATTTT. It translates to CASSVAVLAGGGDTQYF.

Here the CDR3 reads CASSLDRGAGQPQHF. The CDR3 coding sequence is TGTGCCAGCAGCTTAGACCGGGGGGCGGGTCAGCCCCAGCATTTT. V is TRBV7-8 and J is TRBJ1-5; D is perhaps TRBD1 (6 bases). V was shortened by 1 base and J by 6 bases, with 13 bases between the two germline ends. The V gene's germline CDR1 is SGHVS and CDR2 FQNEAQ. This CDR3 is built from 15 residues.

The chain recombines TRBV13 with TRBJ2-7; D possibly corresponds to TRBD2 (6 bases). Deletions cut 0 bases from V and 6 bases from J, with 12 bases between. The CDR3 consists of 14 residues. CDR1 is PRHDT, CDR2 FYEKMQ, per germline (reference sequence). In DNA form, the CDR3 reads TGTGCCAGCAGCTTAGGGGAGGGCGGCCGCGAGCAGTACTTC. Encoded protein: CASSLGEGGREQYF.

The rearrangement uses TRBV19 and TRBJ1-2; 8 positions match TRBD1. With V trimmed by 5 bases and J by 6 bases, 8 bases remained unmatched. This CDR3 has 14 amino acids. CDR1 is LNHDA and CDR2 is SQIVND in the germline V gene (reference sequence). CDR3 in amino acids: CASSVQGALNGYTF. As DNA, the CDR3 is TGTGCCAGTAGTGTGCAGGGGGCGCTGAATGGCTACACCTTC.